The rows below give T cell receptor beta chains drawn from one sample of a study of blood T cell repertoires in COVID-19. The data were produced by immunoSEQ multiplex PCR, yet TCRdb's version contains in-frame clones alone and is incomplete. This sample has more than 200,000 clones, with approximately 87% found just once. The sample taken for sequencing was peripheral blood. The receptors were gathered from a woman aged 50 to 60 with acute or convalescent COVID-19. The CDR3 runs from the conserved cysteine through the conserved F or W. Only some rows state a clone size, as once, few, many or a class for expanded clones.

v_call,clone_size,cdr3_length,cdr3_aa
TRBV19,NA,15,CASSILGQAINTIYF
TRBV10-2,NA,14,CASSTGFTNEKLFF
TRBV19,NA,17,CASHRGAGQAPYNGQFF
TRBV7-2,NA,16,CASSLDGTSGPYEQYF
TRBV7-6,NA,16,CASSPEHNLSNQPQHF
TRBV19,NA,15,CASSRYRGRDYGYTF
TRBV15,NA,16,CATSRERGLSYNEQFF
TRBV12-3/TRBV12-4,few,13,CASRLGQGTGYTF
TRBV30,once,13,CAWSRAFTGELFF
TRBV29-1,NA,12,CSVETGTGELFF